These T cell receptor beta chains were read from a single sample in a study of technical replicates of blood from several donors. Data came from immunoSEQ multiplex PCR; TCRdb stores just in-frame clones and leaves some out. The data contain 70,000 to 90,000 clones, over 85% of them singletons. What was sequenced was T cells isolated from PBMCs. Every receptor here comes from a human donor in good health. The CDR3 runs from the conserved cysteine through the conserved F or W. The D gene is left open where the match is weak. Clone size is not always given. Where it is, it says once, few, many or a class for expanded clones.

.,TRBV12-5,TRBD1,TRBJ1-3,TGTGCTAGTGGTTACCGACAGGGGCTCTCTGGAAACACCATATATTTT,CASGYRQGLSGNTIYF
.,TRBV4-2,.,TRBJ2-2,TGTGCCAGCAGCCAAGATTTAGGCAGGGGGGCGCTCGCGAACACCGGGGAGCTGTTTTTT,CASSQDLGRGALANTGELFF
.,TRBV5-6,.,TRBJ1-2,TGTGCCAGCAGCGAGAGACAGGCAAACTATGGCTACACCTTC,CASSERQANYGYTF
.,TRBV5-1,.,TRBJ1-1,TGCGCCAGCAGCCGTACCAACAGGGTTGTGAACACTGAAGCTTTCTTT,CASSRTNRVVNTEAFF
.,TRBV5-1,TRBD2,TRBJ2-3,TGCGCCAGCAGCCAGATTTCTAGCGGGGGACGCACAGATACGCAGTATTTT,CASSQISSGGRTDTQYF
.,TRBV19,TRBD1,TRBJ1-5,TGTGCCAGTAGTATGAGTGGGGGACAGAGGCGGCAGCCCCAGCATTTT,CASSMSGGQRRQPQHF
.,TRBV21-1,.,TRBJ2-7,TGTGCCAGCAAGGAGGGGTCTGGCTACGAGCAGTACTTC,CASKEGSGYEQYF
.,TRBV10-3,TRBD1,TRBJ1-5,TGTGCCATCAGTGATGTAGGGGGCGATATTTATCAGCCCCAGCATTTT,CAISDVGGDIYQPQHF
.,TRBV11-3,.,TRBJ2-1,TGTGCCAGCAGCCGAAAGTGGGGGGGCGCGGATGAGCAGTTCTTC,CASSRKWGGADEQFF
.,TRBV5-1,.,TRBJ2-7,TGCGCCAGCAGCTCCGACTCGGGCTACGAGCAGTACTTC,CASSSDSGYEQYF
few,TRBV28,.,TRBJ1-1,TGTGCCAGCAGTTTTATTTCGAGGAGGGCGCGAGGAACTGAAGCTTTCTTT,CASSFISRRARGTEAFF
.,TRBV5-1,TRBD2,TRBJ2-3,TGCGCCAGCAGCCCAGAGACTAGCGGGGGGGCCATTAGTACAGATACGCAGTATTTT,CASSPETSGGAISTDTQYF
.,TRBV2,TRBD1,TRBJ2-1,TGTGCCAGCAGATACAGGGGGTTCCCGTTCTTC,CASRYRGFPFF
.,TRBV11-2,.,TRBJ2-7,TGTGCCAGCAGCTTTGACTCCCTCTCCTACGAGCAGTACTTC,CASSFDSLSYEQYF
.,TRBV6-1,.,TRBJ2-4,TGTGCCAGCAGTGATTGGGGGGTTGCCAAAAACATTCAGTACTTC,CASSDWGVAKNIQYF
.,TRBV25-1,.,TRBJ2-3,TGTGCCAGCAGTCTGAGCGGTGCCGCAGATACGCAGTATTTT,CASSLSGAADTQYF
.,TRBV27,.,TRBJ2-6,TGTGCCAGCAGTTTACAGGGTTCGGGGGCCAACGTCCTGACTTTC,CASSLQGSGANVLTF
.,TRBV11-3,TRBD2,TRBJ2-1,TGTGCCAGCAGCCCGGACTCCCGGGGGGATAATGAGCAGTTCTTC,CASSPDSRGDNEQFF
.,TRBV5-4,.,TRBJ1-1,TGTGCCAGCAGCGCACAGGGTGTCGACACTGAAGCTTTCTTT,CASSAQGVDTEAFF
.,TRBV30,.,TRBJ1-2,TGTGCCTGGAGTCGGGACTACTATGGCTACACCTTC,CAWSRDYYGYTF
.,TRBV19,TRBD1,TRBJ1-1,TGTGCCAGTAGCTTACCAGACAGGGCTGGGAACACTGAAGCTTTCTTT,CASSLPDRAGNTEAFF
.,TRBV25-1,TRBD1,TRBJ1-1,TGTGCCAGCAGCCAGGGGGCAGTTACTGAAGCTTTCTTT,CASSQGAVTEAFF
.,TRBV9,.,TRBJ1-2,TGTGCCAGCAGCGGGTATAAGCCTGGCTACACCTTC,CASSGYKPGYTF
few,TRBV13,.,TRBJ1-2,TGTGCCAGCAGCCGACAGCGTACTATGGTTGGTGGCTACACCTTC,CASSRQRTMVGGYTF
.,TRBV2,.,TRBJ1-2,TGTGCCAGCAGTGAACATTCCATCGAGGATGGCTACACCTTC,CASSEHSIEDGYTF
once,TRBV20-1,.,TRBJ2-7,TGCAGTGCCCCCCAGGGCCGCGAGCAGTACTTC,CSAPQGREQYF
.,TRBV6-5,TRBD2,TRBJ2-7,TGTGCCAGCAGTTACTCACCGGGACTAGCGGGAGTTGAGCAGTACTTC,CASSYSPGLAGVEQYF
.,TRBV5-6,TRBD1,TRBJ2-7,TGTGCCAGCAGCGAGACAGGGACCTACGAGCAGTACTTC,CASSETGTYEQYF
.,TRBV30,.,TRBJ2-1,TGTGCCTGGAGTGTGGACTGGGGTCACAATGAGCAGTTCTTC,CAWSVDWGHNEQFF
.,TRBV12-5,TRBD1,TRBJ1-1,TGTGCTAGCGGACAGGGTCTAGTGAACACTGAAGCTTTCTTT,CASGQGLVNTEAFF
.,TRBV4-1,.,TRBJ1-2,TGCGCCAGCAGCCAAAAAATACAGGGCCTATATGGCTACACCTTC,CASSQKIQGLYGYTF
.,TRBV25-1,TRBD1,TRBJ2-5,TGTGCCAGCAGTGATCCGAGACAGGGCGAAGGAGAGACCCAGTACTTC,CASSDPRQGEGETQYF
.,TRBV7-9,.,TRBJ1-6,TGTGCCAGCAGCTTGCGGCAGCCCGACTCACCCCTCCACTTT,CASSLRQPDSPLHF